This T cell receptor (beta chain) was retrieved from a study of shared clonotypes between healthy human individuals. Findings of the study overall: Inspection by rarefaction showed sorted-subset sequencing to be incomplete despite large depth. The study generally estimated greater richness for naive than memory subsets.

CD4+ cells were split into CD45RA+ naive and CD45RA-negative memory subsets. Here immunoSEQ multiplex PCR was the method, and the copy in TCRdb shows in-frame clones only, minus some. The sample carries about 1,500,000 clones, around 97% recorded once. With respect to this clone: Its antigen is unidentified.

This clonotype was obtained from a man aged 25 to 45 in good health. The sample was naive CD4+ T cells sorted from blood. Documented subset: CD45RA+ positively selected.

The CDR3 is CASSPEGLYDGYTF. The CDR3 DNA reads as TGTGCCAGCTCACCAGAGGGTTTATATGATGGCTACACCTTC. The rearrangement links TRBV18 to TRBJ1-2, with D uncertain. The CDR3 spans 14 residues. V was cut by 2 bases and J by 6 bases, with 13 bases left in between. The V gene's germline CDR1 is KGHSH and CDR2 LQKENI.